The rows below give T cell receptor beta chains drawn from one sample of a study of response to subunit inactivated influenza vaccine. TCRdb ran MiXCR on the RT-PCR reads and lists one entry per CDR3 protein. Of under 800,000 distinct CDR3 sequences in the sample, approximately 13% were seen once. Material: PBMCs from blood, obtained approximately 15 days before vaccination. These TCRs come from a man aged 50 to 59 who received an inactivated influenza vaccine. CDR3s include the opening cysteine and the closing phenylalanine or tryptophan. The order of the fields is J gene, clone size, V gene, D gene, CDR3 DNA, CDR3 protein. A D gene is named only where the DNA matches it firmly. Clone size is not always given. Where it is, it says once, few, many or a class for expanded clones.

J gene: TRBJ2-1
clone size: many
V gene: TRBV5-1
D gene: TRBD2
CDR3 DNA: TGCGCCAGCAGCTTGGGGACTAGCGGGCTTCAATCCTACAATGAGCAGTTCTTC
CDR3 protein: CASSLGTSGLQSYNEQFF

J gene: TRBJ2-1
clone size: -
V gene: TRBV4-3
D gene: -
CDR3 DNA: TGCGCCAGCAGCCCCACGGGGTTGTCGGGGTACAATGAGCAGTTCTTC
CDR3 protein: CASSPTGLSGYNEQFF

J gene: TRBJ2-2
clone size: -
V gene: TRBV6-1
D gene: -
CDR3 DNA: TGTGCCAGCCTAGCGCCGAACACCGGGGAGCTGTTTTTT
CDR3 protein: CASLAPNTGELFF

J gene: TRBJ1-3
clone size: many
V gene: TRBV5-1
D gene: -
CDR3 DNA: TGCGCCAGCAGCAGCGGGGACTCTGGAAACACCATATATTTT
CDR3 protein: CASSSGDSGNTIYF

J gene: TRBJ2-2
clone size: -
V gene: TRBV27
D gene: TRBD2
CDR3 DNA: TGTGCCAGCAGTCCCCTAGCGGTCGGGGAGCTGTTTTTT
CDR3 protein: CASSPLAVGELFF

J gene: TRBJ2-7
clone size: -
V gene: TRBV27
D gene: TRBD2
CDR3 DNA: TGTGCCAGCAGTCCACAACCGGGACTAGCTGCCTACGAGCAGTACTTC
CDR3 protein: CASSPQPGLAAYEQYF

J gene: TRBJ2-3
clone size: -
V gene: TRBV7-3
D gene: TRBD2
CDR3 DNA: TGTGCCAGCAGCTTAACCCGTGGGCAGCGGGGGTTCACAGATACGCAGTATTTT
CDR3 protein: CASSLTRGQRGFTDTQYF

J gene: TRBJ2-3
clone size: -
V gene: TRBV7-2
D gene: -
CDR3 DNA: TGTGCCAGCGCGCCCGGCACAGATACGCAGTATTTT
CDR3 protein: CASAPGTDTQYF

J gene: TRBJ2-7
clone size: -
V gene: TRBV5-1
D gene: TRBD2
CDR3 DNA: TGCGCCAGCAGCCTGCCTAGCGGGAGCTCCTACGAGCAGTACTTC
CDR3 protein: CASSLPSGSSYEQYF

J gene: TRBJ2-1
clone size: few
V gene: TRBV20-1
D gene: TRBD2
CDR3 DNA: TGCAGTGCCACGAACTTCCGGATTGCTAGCGGGGGCCATGAGCAGTTCTTC
CDR3 protein: CSATNFRIASGGHEQFF

J gene: TRBJ2-7
clone size: many
V gene: TRBV7-2
D gene: -
CDR3 DNA: TGTGCCAGCAGCTTAATTCTAGACGCCTACGAGCAGTACTTC
CDR3 protein: CASSLILDAYEQYF

J gene: TRBJ2-5
clone size: -
V gene: TRBV9
D gene: -
CDR3 DNA: TGTGCCAGCAGCGTAACTTCAGCGGGCTTGGAGACCCAGTACTTC
CDR3 protein: CASSVTSAGLETQYF

J gene: TRBJ2-7
clone size: -
V gene: TRBV6-5
D gene: -
CDR3 DNA: TGTGCCAGCAGTTACTCCGGGCCTCCCTACGAGCAGTACTTC
CDR3 protein: CASSYSGPPYEQYF

J gene: TRBJ1-1
clone size: many
V gene: TRBV13
D gene: -
CDR3 DNA: TGTGCCAGCAGCTTCTATTCTAAGAACACTGAAGCTTTCTTT
CDR3 protein: CASSFYSKNTEAFF

J gene: TRBJ1-1
clone size: many
V gene: TRBV4-1
D gene: -
CDR3 DNA: TGCGCCAGCAGCCAAGACAAGGGGCTGAGCGCTTTCTTT
CDR3 protein: CASSQDKGLSAFF

J gene: TRBJ1-5
clone size: -
V gene: TRBV20-1
D gene: TRBD1
CDR3 DNA: TGCAGTGCTAGATACAGGGGAGGCAATCAGCCCCAGCATTTT
CDR3 protein: CSARYRGGNQPQHF

J gene: TRBJ2-1
clone size: many
V gene: TRBV5-1
D gene: -
CDR3 DNA: TGCGCCAGCAGCTCAAGACAGTACAATGAGCAGTTCTTC
CDR3 protein: CASSSRQYNEQFF

J gene: TRBJ2-3
clone size: -
V gene: TRBV7-2
D gene: -
CDR3 DNA: TGTGCCAGCAGCTTTTGGGGGACCAAAGGGGATACGCAGTATTTT
CDR3 protein: CASSFWGTKGDTQYF

J gene: TRBJ2-1
clone size: -
V gene: TRBV5-6
D gene: -
CDR3 DNA: TGTGCCAGCAGCTTCAGGTTACAGGGAGGGGTCAATGAGCAGTTCTTC
CDR3 protein: CASSFRLQGGVNEQFF

J gene: TRBJ2-1
clone size: few
V gene: TRBV30
D gene: -
CDR3 DNA: TGTGCCTCCGACGGGAGCGAACGCTCCTACAATGAGCAGTTCTTC
CDR3 protein: CASDGSERSYNEQFF

J gene: TRBJ2-2
clone size: -
V gene: TRBV7-2
D gene: TRBD2
CDR3 DNA: TGTGCCAGCAGCTTAGTGGTAGCGGGAGGAGGGACCGGGGAGCTGTTTTTT
CDR3 protein: CASSLVVAGGGTGELFF

J gene: TRBJ2-7
clone size: -
V gene: TRBV4-2
D gene: -
CDR3 DNA: TGTGCCAGCAGCCAAGACTGGAACTACGAGCAGTACTTC
CDR3 protein: CASSQDWNYEQYF

J gene: TRBJ2-3
clone size: many
V gene: TRBV4-2
D gene: -
CDR3 DNA: TGTGCCAGCAGCCAAGATCATGGGCAGGCGGGCGCAGATACGCAGTATTTT
CDR3 protein: CASSQDHGQAGADTQYF

J gene: TRBJ2-1
clone size: few
V gene: TRBV20-1
D gene: TRBD2
CDR3 DNA: TGCAGTGCTAGAGATTCTACGCGGGGGACCGGCAATGAGCAGTTCTTC
CDR3 protein: CSARDSTRGTGNEQFF

J gene: TRBJ2-1
clone size: few
V gene: TRBV12-3/TRBV12-4
D gene: TRBD2
CDR3 DNA: TGTGCCAGCAGTTTGAACCTAAGGGGACTAGCGGGAGGCCAGGCTCGCGAGCAGTTCTTC
CDR3 protein: CASSLNLRGLAGGQAREQFF

J gene: TRBJ2-3
clone size: -
V gene: TRBV29-1
D gene: -
CDR3 DNA: TGCAGCGTAGACAGGTTTGGAGATACGCAGTATTTT
CDR3 protein: CSVDRFGDTQYF

J gene: TRBJ2-2
clone size: many
V gene: TRBV24-1
D gene: -
CDR3 DNA: TGTGCCACCAGTGAAGCCGGGACCGGGACCGGGGAGCTGTTTTTT
CDR3 protein: CATSEAGTGTGELFF

J gene: TRBJ2-5
clone size: few
V gene: TRBV9
D gene: TRBD1
CDR3 DNA: TGTGCCAGCACCAGGACAGGGGACCCTCAAGAGACCCAGTACTTC
CDR3 protein: CASTRTGDPQETQYF